There are many counts of the clone carrying this T cell receptor (beta chain). The data originate from a study of neurological immune-mediated disorders. Via MiXCR, TCRdb re-called the 5' RACE reads, giving one row per CDR3 protein. The sample has 70,000 to 90,000 distinct CDR3 sequences; 5.5% to 6.5% are singletons. Time point denoted: longitudinal time-point 2. V was pared by 4 bases and J by 7 bases, with 8 bases between. The CDR3 has 12 amino acids. CDR1 SGHRS and CDR2 YFSETQ come from the germline V gene. Sequenced sample: PBMCs. The sequence was collected from a woman in her sixties with multiple sclerosis. This chain connects TRBV5-1 to TRBJ1-4; D gene unclear. For the CDR3, the DNA is TGCGCCAGCAGCGACAAGAGTGAAAAACTGTTTTTT. This gives the protein CASSDKSEKLFF.